This TCR beta chain emerged from a study of blood T cell repertoires in COVID-19. This clone has a single count. Measured with immunoSEQ multiplex PCR; TCRdb has only the in-frame clones, and not every one. The data contain under 250,000 clones, under 90% of them singletons. V was pared by 6 bases and J by 0 bases, with 1 base of the junction left unmatched. Looked up from germline, CDR1 is MDHEN and CDR2 is SYDVKM. This CDR3 contains 13 residues. This TCR derives from a woman aged 50 to 65 with acute COVID-19. V usage is TRBV28 and J usage is TRBJ1-1; the match to TRBD1 covers 7 bases. The sequenced sample consisted of PBMCs or T cells enriched from blood (not recorded which). The CDR3 here is CASRTGLNTEAFF. CDR3 coding DNA: TGTGCCAGCAGGACAGGGCTGAACACTGAAGCTTTCTTT.